The 29 T cell receptor beta chains below come from one sample, sequenced in a study of blood T cell repertoires in COVID-19. Clones were read by immunoSEQ multiplex PCR, and TCRdb kept only the in-frame ones, dropping some. The sample holds about 340,000 clones, over 70% seen once. Material for sequencing was peripheral blood. These receptors were taken from a man aged 25-45 years with active or convalescent COVID-19.

The J gene is TRBJ2-3, the V gene TRBV7-2; TRBD2 agrees at 7 bases. Germline values: CDR1 SGHTA, CDR2 FQGNSA. V shed 5 bases, J shed 1 base, and the junction held 6 bases outside the gene matches. This CDR3 comprises 15 residues. Here the CDR3 DNA reads TGTGCCAGCAGCCACTATGCGGGGGGCACAGATACGCAGTATTTT. Translated, it gives CASSHYAGGTDTQYF.

The rearrangement links TRBV30 to TRBJ2-5; 10 bases agree with TRBD1. CDR1 is GTSNPN and CDR2 is SVGIG in the germline V gene (reference sequence). The CDR3 has 13 residues. The V and J ends lost 7 bases and 5 bases, in that order; junction bases with no gene match: 7. The CDR3 sequence is CASRDRGRETQYF. CDR3 in DNA: TGTGCCTCCCGAGACAGGGGGCGGGAGACCCAGTACTTC.

This clone was seen more than once but under ten times. The rearrangement uses TRBV5-1 and TRBJ1-6; no firm D call. CDR1 and CDR2 from the germline V gene are SGHRS and YFSETQ. This CDR3 has 16 amino acids. V lost 3 bases and J lost 0, with 10 bases in between. CDR3 coding DNA: TGCGCCAGCAGCTCCTACGGGAGCTCCTATAATTCACCCCTCCACTTT. It encodes CASSSYGSSYNSPLHF.

The V and J genes are TRBV10-3 and TRBJ2-3, with D possibly matching TRBD2 (5 bases). Germline V lookup: CDR1 ENHRY, CDR2 SYGVKD. V gave up 6 bases and J gave up 3 bases, with 13 bases separating them. The CDR3 has 14 amino acids. CDR3 region: CAIRGSLITDTQYF. The CDR3 DNA reads as TGTGCCATCAGAGGGAGCCTTATTACAGATACGCAGTATTTT.

This clone was recorded only once. The gene calls are TRBV9 and TRBJ2-1; D perhaps matches TRBD2 (5 bases). The CDR3 loop spans 14 amino acids. In germline, CDR1 is SGDLS, CDR2 YYNGEE. Trimming cost V 2 bases and J 3 bases, with 9 bases left between them. DNA for the CDR3: TGTGCCAGCAGCGTGAACGGGGACTACAATGAGCAGTTCTTC. Its protein is CASSVNGDYNEQFF.

This clone occurred once. This chain connects TRBV4-3 to TRBJ1-6, with D perhaps TRBD1 (5 bases). The V gene's germline CDR1 is LGHNA and CDR2 YSLEER. Trimming shortened V by 4 bases and J by 8 bases, and 15 bases separated the two germline ends. The CDR3 spans 15 residues. The CDR3: CASSRSSGLDSPLHF. CDR3 DNA sequence: TGCGCCAGCAGCCGATCCTCAGGGTTGGATTCACCCCTCCACTTT.

This chain connects TRBV7-3 to TRBJ2-2; TRBD2 matches at 9 bases. CDR3 length equals 16 residues. Germline-derived CDR1 and CDR2 are SGHTA and FQGTGA. After removal of 1 base from V and 3 bases from J, the junction contained 3 bases not matched to a gene. The CDR3 DNA reads as TGTGCCAGCAGCTTAAATAGCGGGAGCCACACCGGGGAGCTGTTTTTT. Protein sequence: CASSLNSGSHTGELFF. The whole variable domain, filled in from reference TRBV7-3 and TRBJ2-2, reads GAGVSQTPSNKVTEKGKYVELRCDPISGHTALYWYRQSLGQGPEFLIYFQGTGAADDSGLPNDRFFAVRPEGSVSTLKIQRTERGDSAVYLCASSLNSGSHTGELFFGEGSRLTVL.

This sequence joins TRBV5-1 and TRBJ2-7; 12 bases line up with TRBD2. The CDR3 runs to 15 residues. V lost 3 bases to trimming and J lost 5 bases; unmatched junction nucleotides: 6. CDR1 is SGHRS, CDR2 YFSETQ, per germline. The CDR3 reads CASSSTSGSGDEQYF. CDR3 nucleotides: TGCGCCAGCAGCTCGACTAGCGGGAGTGGAGACGAGCAGTACTTC.

V usage is TRBV6-5 and J usage is TRBJ2-3; unclear D gene. Germline V gives CDR1 MNHEY, CDR2 SVGAGI. V lost 2 bases and J 6 bases, leaving 6 bases between the germline ends. The CDR3 spans 12 residues. CDR3 protein: CASSYEVDTQYF. CDR3 nucleotides: TGTGCCAGCAGTTACGAGGTTGATACGCAGTATTTT.

The gene calls are TRBV5-1 and TRBJ2-1; 11 nucleotides agree with TRBD2. V gave up 3 bases and J gave up 7 bases; unmatched junction bases: 6. The germline gives CDR1 SGHRS, CDR2 YFSETQ. This CDR3 is built from 15 residues. The CDR3 DNA reads TGCGCCAGCAGCTCCCTAGCGGGGGGCGGAAATGAGCAGTTCTTC. Translated, it gives CASSSLAGGGNEQFF.

The V call is TRBV19, the J call TRBJ1-2; D gene ambiguous. V lost 5 bases and J lost 4, with 17 bases in between. The CDR3 contains 15 residues. CDR1 and CDR2 from the germline V gene are LNHDA and SQIVND (reference sequence). CDR3 amino acids: CASSPKQVPLYGYTF. Written as DNA, the CDR3 is TGTGCCAGTAGTCCCAAACAAGTACCCCTCTATGGCTACACCTTC. The full variable domain, rest sourced from reference TRBV19 and TRBJ1-2, is DGGITQSPKYLFRKEGQNVTLSCEQNLNHDAMYWYRQDPGQGLRLIYYSQIVNDFQKGDIAEGYSVSREKKESFPLTVTSAQKNPTAFYLCASSPKQVPLYGYTFGSGTRLTVV.

The CDR3 bases are TGCAGCGTTGACCCAACCTCAAGGGGGAGCGGTGAGCAGTTCTTC. Encoded protein: CSVDPTSRGSGEQFF. This chain uses TRBV29-1 with TRBJ2-1, with D possibly being TRBD1 (6 bases). The germline V gene has CDR1 SQVTM and CDR2 ANQGSEA. Trimming stripped 3 bases from V and 9 bases from J, with 21 bases between. The CDR3 totals 15 residues.

This chain connects TRBV5-1 to TRBJ2-1, with D unclear. Trimming stripped 3 bases from V and 4 bases from J, with 11 bases between. CDR1 is SGHRS, CDR2 YFSETQ, per germline. The CDR3 spans 14 residues. CDR3 in amino acids: CASSSLFTYNEQFF. As DNA, the CDR3 is TGCGCCAGCAGCTCGCTCTTCACATACAATGAGCAGTTCTTC.

To note about this clone: The identical CDR3 is also encoded by other nucleotide sequences in the sample. The V call is TRBV7-2, the J call TRBJ1-2; 7 bases align to TRBD1. V shed 5 bases, J shed 3 bases, and the junction held 3 bases outside the gene matches. Germline V gene sequence: CDR1 SGHTA, CDR2 FQGNSA. The CDR3 is 13 residues long. CDR3 sequence reads: CASSPDRDYGYTF. The CDR3, as DNA: TGTGCCAGCAGCCCAGACAGGGACTATGGCTACACCTTC.

The chain is built from TRBV7-3 and TRBJ2-1; 9 positions agree with TRBD2. Trimming took 5 bases from V and 6 from J; bases not matched to a gene: 8. CDR3 length: 15 amino acids. Per the germline V gene, CDR1 is SGHTA and CDR2 is FQGTGA. CDR3 in amino acids: CASSILAGRVNEQFF. CDR3 nucleotides: TGTGCCAGCAGCATCCTAGCGGGGAGAGTCAATGAGCAGTTCTTC.

The chain combines TRBV10-2 with TRBJ2-1; 9 bases map to TRBD1. This CDR3 has 12 residues. Germline V gene sequence: CDR1 WSHSY, CDR2 SAAADI. V was clipped by 7 bases and J by 6 bases; unmatched bases: 1. The CDR3 DNA is TGCGCCAGCACGACAGGGGGCAATGAGCAGTTCTTC. Protein product: CASTTGGNEQFF.

The V gene is TRBV28, the J gene TRBJ2-7; 7 nucleotides match TRBD2. V lost 10 bases and J lost 3; bases outside the gene matches: 6. This CDR3 has 12 residues. Germline CDR1 MDHEN, CDR2 SYDVKM. CDR3 protein: CATSGGSYEQYF. The CDR3 nucleotides are TGTGCCACCAGCGGCGGGAGCTACGAGCAGTACTTC.

The genes are TRBV7-3 and TRBJ2-1, with 7 nucleotides matching TRBD2. This CDR3 comprises 16 residues. The germline gives CDR1 SGHTA, CDR2 FQGTGA. Trimming took 5 bases from V and 7 from J; bases not matched to a gene: 14. CDR3 protein: CASSQQTSGTTNEQFF. The CDR3 nucleotides read TGTGCCAGCAGCCAGCAGACTAGTGGGACTACAAATGAGCAGTTCTTC.

V is TRBV7-2 and J is TRBJ2-3, with 10 bases matching TRBD2. The germline V gene has CDR1 SGHTA and CDR2 FQGNSA. The junction had 10 bases not matched to a gene; V was cut back by 5 bases and J by 8 bases. This CDR3 contains 15 residues. CDR3 DNA sequence: TGTGCCAGCAGCGGGTTAGCGGGGGGCCAGGGTACGCAGTATTTT. It yields the protein CASSGLAGGQGTQYF.

The V call is TRBV5-1, the J call TRBJ2-2; TRBD2 matches 7 bases. V lost 2 bases to trimming and J lost 6 bases; unmatched junction nucleotides: 16. Per the germline V gene, CDR1 is SGHRS and CDR2 is YFSETQ. The CDR3 runs to 18 residues. CDR3 coding DNA: TGCGCCAGCAGCTTTGGGCGGGGGACCGGGACCCCCCCCGGGGAGCTGTTTTTT. Its protein product is CASSFGRGTGTPPGELFF. Supplemented by reference TRBV5-1 and TRBJ2-2, the full variable domain reads KAGVTQTPRYLIKTRGQQVTLSCSPISGHRSVSWYQQTPGQGLQFLFEYFSETQRNKGNFPGRFSGRQFSNSRSEMNVSTLELGDSALYLCASSFGRGTGTPPGELFFGEGSRLTVL.

The chain couples TRBV6-5 to TRBJ1-5, with a possible D match to TRBD1 (6 bases). Trimming took 5 bases from V and 7 from J, leaving 15 bases between them. The CDR3 has 14 residues. Germline CDR1 and CDR2: MNHEY and SVGAGI. Here the CDR3 DNA reads TGTGCCAGCAGTACCACAGGGATTTTCCAGCCCCAGCATTTT. Protein sequence: CASSTTGIFQPQHF.

CDR3 loop: CAWSVYRGQGNQPQHF. The CDR3 nucleotides are TGTGCCTGGAGTGTATACAGGGGGCAAGGCAATCAGCCCCAGCATTTT. The genes are TRBV30 and TRBJ1-5, with TRBD1 matching 9 bases. CDR3 size: 16 residues. Germline lookup yields CDR1 GTSNPN and CDR2 SVGIG (reference sequence). Trimming at V came to 0 bases and at J to 2 bases, leaving 5 bases not matched to a gene.

The J gene is TRBJ2-5, the V gene TRBV7-6, with D perhaps matching TRBD2 (6 bases). The CDR3 contains 15 residues. Germline CDR1 reads SGHVS; CDR2 reads FNYEAQ. Trimming shortened V by 4 bases and J by 2 bases, and 14 bases separated the two germline ends. This CDR3 is CASSYTAGGQETQYF. CDR3 in DNA: TGTGCCAGCAGCTACACGGCAGGAGGGCAAGAGACCCAGTACTTC.

In regard to this clone: The germline gene is not matched at one end of the junction; a read error may be the cause. The V gene is TRBV11-3, the J gene TRBJ2-3; 7 bases align to TRBD1. Germline CDR1 reads SGHNT; CDR2 reads YENEEA. The CDR3 sequence is 16 residues long. The CDR3 DNA is TGTGCCAGCAGCTTGAACGACAGGGCCACAACAGAGACGCAGTATTTT. Its translation: CASSLNDRATTETQYF.

A few counts support this clone. J is TRBJ1-1 and V is TRBV6-5; tentatively, D is TRBD1 (6 bases). The CDR3 runs 15 residues. Germline V gives CDR1 MNHEY, CDR2 SVGAGI. V lost 6 bases and J lost 4, with 18 bases in between. CDR3 sequence reads: CASSNTGNGGTEAFF. The CDR3 DNA reads TGTGCCAGCAGCAACACAGGGAACGGAGGCACTGAAGCTTTCTTT.

This chain connects TRBV4-3 to TRBJ2-3; 7 nucleotides match TRBD2. CDR1 and CDR2 (germline): LGHNA, YSLEER. The CDR3 extends over 16 amino acids. V lost 0 bases, J lost 3 bases, and 6 bases stayed unmatched. This CDR3 is CASSQDWRGGTDTQYF. CDR3 DNA: TGCGCCAGCAGCCAAGATTGGAGGGGAGGGACAGATACGCAGTATTTT.

The chain has TRBV3-1 (or the pseudogene TRBV3-2) and TRBJ2-3; 7 bases are shared with TRBD2. Germline loops: CDR1 LGHDT, CDR2 YNNKEL (reference sequence). The CDR3 covers 15 residues. Unmatched junction bases numbered 13, after V lost 10 bases and J lost 3 bases. The CDR3 reads CATGPSGTTTDTQYF. The CDR3, as DNA: TGTGCCACCGGCCCTTCCGGGACTACGACAGATACGCAGTATTTT.

The sample holds one count of this clone. The chain recombines TRBV12-3 or TRBV12-4 with TRBJ1-5; possible D gene TRBD1, 5 bases. CDR3 length: 12 residues. Trimming removed 1 base from V and 11 bases from J, with 9 bases in between. In DNA, the CDR3 is TGTGCCAGCAGTTTAGGGTCCAGGGCCCAGCATTTT. Amino acid sequence: CASSLGSRAQHF.

The J gene is TRBJ2-7, the V gene TRBV7-2; TRBD1 agrees at 9 bases. This CDR3 has 14 residues. The germline gives CDR1 SGHTA, CDR2 FQGNSA. V lost 5 bases and J lost 2; bases outside the gene matches: 4. CDR3: CASSARDRAYEQYF. CDR3 DNA sequence: TGTGCCAGCAGCGCCCGGGACAGGGCCTACGAGCAGTACTTC.